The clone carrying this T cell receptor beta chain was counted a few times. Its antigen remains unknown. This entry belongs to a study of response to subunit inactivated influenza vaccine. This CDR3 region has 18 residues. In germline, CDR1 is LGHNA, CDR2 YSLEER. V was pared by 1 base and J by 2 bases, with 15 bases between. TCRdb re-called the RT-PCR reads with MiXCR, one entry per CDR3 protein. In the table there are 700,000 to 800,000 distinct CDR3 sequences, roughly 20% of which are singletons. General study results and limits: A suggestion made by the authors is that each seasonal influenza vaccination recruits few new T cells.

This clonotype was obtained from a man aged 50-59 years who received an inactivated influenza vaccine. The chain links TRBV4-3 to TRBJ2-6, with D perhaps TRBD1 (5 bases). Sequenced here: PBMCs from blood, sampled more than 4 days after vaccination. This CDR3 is CASSQVGVELTGANVLTF. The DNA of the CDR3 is TGCGCCAGCAGCCAAGTAGGGGTGGAGTTGACTGGGGCCAACGTCCTGACTTTC.